These 28 T cell receptor beta chains were all obtained from the same sample, sequenced in a study of cytomegalovirus exposure and HLA in healthy donors (dated by TCRdb to the late 2010s). The protocol used for the library was the immunoSEQ multiplex PCR assay. For the multiplex PCR, a mixture combining 60 forward primers for TCR Vbeta segments and 13 reverse primers for TCR Jbeta segments was used. Not all clones reach the TCRdb copy of this immuneACCESS table, which keeps in-frame sequences only. Checked studies attribute under half of the gap to unresolved V genes and leave the rest unexplained. The sample has around 150,000 clones on record, 70% to 80% of them singletons. The biggest ten clones account for approximately 6% of the sample. The sequenced material came from PBMCs. All receptors come from a man aged 50-59 years in good health and CMV-seropositive.

The chain joins TRBV14 to TRBJ2-5, with TRBD2 matching over 11 bases. Germline values: CDR1 SGHDN, CDR2 FVKESK. The CDR3 covers 16 residues. The J segment lost 5 bases and the V segment lost 1 base, leaving 6 bases of the junction unmatched. CDR3 sequence: CASSQGRTSGRETQYF. In nucleotides, the CDR3 is TGTGCCAGCAGCCAAGGGCGGACTAGCGGGCGGGAGACCCAGTACTTC.

V usage is TRBV18 and J usage is TRBJ2-4; a weak D match, TRBD1 (6 bases). CDR1 is KGHSH and CDR2 is LQKENI in the germline V gene. The CDR3 consists of 18 residues. The V and J ends lost 3 bases and 3 bases respectively, with 21 bases between them. The CDR3 region has the DNA TGTGCCAGCTCACCCATGCCCCCAGGGGACGATGACAAAAACATTCAGTACTTC. This gives the protein CASSPMPPGDDDKNIQYF.

The chain has TRBV7-9 and TRBJ2-7; TRBD2 matches 8 bases. Germline-derived CDR1 and CDR2 are SEHNR and FQNEAQ (reference sequence). V shed 4 bases and J 3 bases; nucleotides not matched to a gene: 11. This CDR3 is built from 16 residues. Written as DNA, the CDR3 is TGTGCCAGCAGCTCACCGGTGTCGACTAGCGACTACGAGCAGTACTTC. Translated, it gives CASSSPVSTSDYEQYF.

The chain has TRBV6-5 and TRBJ1-2; D is possibly TRBD1 (6 bases). CDR3 size: 16 residues. The V gene's germline CDR1 is MNHEY and CDR2 SVGAGI. V was pared by 2 bases and J by 7 bases, with 20 bases between. CDR3 bases: TGTGCCAGCAGTTACGTCAGGGGCGCCAAATCTGCTGGCTACACCTTC. Its protein is CASSYVRGAKSAGYTF.

This rearrangement joins TRBV10-3 to TRBJ1-2, with D hard to call. V was shortened by 4 bases and J by 3 bases, with 9 bases between the two germline ends. In germline, CDR1 is ENHRY, CDR2 SYGVKD. There are 13 residues in the CDR3. The CDR3 loop reads CAISVGKDYGYTF. The CDR3 DNA is TGTGCCATCAGTGTGGGCAAAGACTATGGCTACACCTTC.

With respect to this clone: A read error may produce the germline difference seen at one junction end. The chain is built from TRBV6-5 and TRBJ2-4, with D possibly TRBD2 on 7 matching bases. Germline assignment: CDR1 MNHEY and CDR2 SVGAGI. The CDR3 has 14 amino acids. The CDR3 DNA reads TGTGCCAGCAGCTACGGCGGGAGCCGGGACATTCAGCACTTC. Translated, it gives CASSYGGSRDIQHF.

This chain links TRBV5-5 with TRBJ1-3; D possibly corresponds to TRBD1 (6 bases). Germline V CDR1 and CDR2: SGHKS, YYEKEE (reference sequence). CDR3 size: 16 residues. Trimming stripped 3 bases from V and 1 base from J, with 14 bases between. This CDR3 reads CASSYTGMGSGNTIYF. In DNA form, the CDR3 reads TGTGCCAGCAGCTACACAGGGATGGGGTCTGGAAACACCATATATTTT.

About this clone itself: The junction and the germline gene differ at one end; a read error may be behind it. The chain couples TRBV5-6 to TRBJ2-7; TRBD1 matches at 9 bases. The CDR3 has 14 amino acids. Germline loops: CDR1 SGHDT, CDR2 YYEEEE. The chain's CDR3 is CACSDDRGSGEQYF. DNA of the CDR3: TGTGCCTGCAGCGATGACAGGGGGTCTGGCGAGCAGTACTTC.

This chain uses TRBV5-4 with TRBJ2-5, with 9 bases that match TRBD1. V gave up 0 bases and J gave up 5 bases; unmatched junction bases: 11. Germline assignment: CDR1 SGHNT and CDR2 YYREEE (reference sequence). The CDR3 runs 17 residues. The CDR3, as DNA: TGTGCCAGCAGCTTGGCGGCCCGGACAGGGGCGAGGGAGACCCAGTACTTC. Translation: CASSLAARTGARETQYF.

This chain uses TRBV7-9 with TRBJ1-1; TRBD1 is a possible D gene (5 bases). V lost 2 bases to trimming and J lost 5 bases, with 9 bases between them. Germline V lookup: CDR1 SEHNR, CDR2 FQNEAQ (reference sequence). This CDR3 spans 13 amino acids. CDR3 sequence: CASSLQGWTEAFF. Written as DNA, the CDR3 is TGTGCCAGCAGCTTACAGGGTTGGACTGAAGCTTTCTTT.

This rearrangement joins TRBV7-8 to TRBJ2-7; D remains unclear. This CDR3 has 14 residues. Trimming removed 4 bases from V and 1 base from J, with 11 bases in between. Germline V lookup: CDR1 SGHVS, CDR2 FQNEAQ. The CDR3 DNA reads TGTGCCAGCAGCTACCGGCCCGGGTCCTACGAGCAGTACTTC. Translation: CASSYRPGSYEQYF. Variable domain in full (rest from reference TRBV7-8 and TRBJ2-7): GAGVSQSPRYKVAKRGQDVALRCDPISGHVSLFWYQQALGQGPEFLTYFQNEAQLDKSGLPSDRFFAERPEGSVSTLKIQRTQQEDSAVYLCASSYRPGSYEQYFGPGTRLTVT.

The chain is built from TRBV5-1 and TRBJ2-1, with TRBD1 identical over 7 bases. J lost 12 bases, V lost 2 bases, and 8 bases had no gene match. Germline V gene data show CDR1 as SGHRS and CDR2 as YFSETQ. The CDR3 covers 13 residues. CDR3 loop: CASSFDRAGGQFF. The CDR3 bases are TGCGCCAGCAGCTTCGACAGGGCCGGAGGGCAGTTCTTC.

The chain is built from TRBV5-6 and TRBJ2-1; possible D gene TRBD2, 6 bases. V was clipped by 1 base and J by 3 bases, with 11 bases between them. Germline loops: CDR1 SGHDT, CDR2 YYEEEE. The CDR3 runs to 15 residues. The CDR3 nucleotides read TGTGCCAGCAGCTTGTCCAGCGGGCGCTACAATGAGCAGTTCTTC. Translated, it gives CASSLSSGRYNEQFF.

This clone has only a few counts. The chain is built from TRBV7-6 and TRBJ2-5; 11 nucleotides agree with TRBD2. This CDR3 comprises 18 residues. Germline V lookup: CDR1 SGHVS, CDR2 FNYEAQ. The V and J ends lost 4 bases and 0 bases, in that order; junction bases with no gene match: 10. CDR3 sequence: CASSSIAGGSYYQETQYF. As DNA, the CDR3 is TGTGCCAGCAGCTCAATAGCGGGAGGGAGCTATTACCAAGAGACCCAGTACTTC.

The V and J genes are TRBV19 and TRBJ1-5, with D perhaps TRBD1 (5 bases). The V gene lost 7 bases and the J gene lost 7 bases, with 14 bases spanning the gap. Germline V CDR1 and CDR2: LNHDA, SQIVND (reference sequence). The CDR3 covers 13 residues. The CDR3 reads CASNPSGIQPQHF. The CDR3 nucleotides are TGTGCCAGTAACCCATCAGGGATCCAGCCCCAGCATTTT.

The rearrangement links TRBV28 to TRBJ1-3; D unresolved. The germline V gene encodes CDR1 MDHEN and CDR2 SYDVKM. V lost 3 bases to trimming and J lost 1 base, with 10 bases between them. The CDR3 is made up of 15 amino acids. This chain's CDR3 is CASSFRTTSGNTIYF. Written as DNA, the CDR3 is TGTGCCAGCAGTTTCCGGACTACATCTGGAAACACCATATATTTT.

The gene calls are TRBV4-1 and TRBJ1-6, with D maybe TRBD1 (5 bases). Trimming pared 0 bases from V and 6 bases from J, leaving 12 bases between. Germline V lookup: CDR1 MGHRA, CDR2 YSYEKL. This CDR3 has 16 residues. The CDR3 is CASSQESGGANSPLHF. In nucleotides, the CDR3 is TGCGCCAGCAGCCAAGAATCGGGTGGGGCTAATTCACCCCTCCACTTT.

V is TRBV7-8 and J is TRBJ2-7, with TRBD1 as a possible D gene (5 bases). Germline V CDR1 and CDR2: SGHVS, FQNEAQ. The CDR3 consists of 15 residues. V lost 5 bases and J 6 bases, leaving 20 bases between the germline ends. CDR3 bases: TGTGCCAGCAGCACAGGTGCAGGGCATACGAGCGAGCAGTACTTC. Translating gives CASSTGAGHTSEQYF.

This chain connects TRBV28 to TRBJ1-4; a possible D gene is TRBD1 (5 bases). Germline V gene lookup returns CDR1 MDHEN and CDR2 SYDVKM. Between the trimmed V and J ends, which lost 8 bases and 3 bases, there was a span of 13 bases. The CDR3 totals 14 residues. The CDR3 sequence: CASGGGAPNEKLFF. In nucleotides, the CDR3 is TGTGCCAGCGGGGGAGGGGCCCCTAATGAAAAACTGTTTTTT.

The V gene is TRBV30, the J gene TRBJ2-3, with TRBD2 identical over 7 bases. The germline V gene has CDR1 GTSNPN and CDR2 SVGIG (reference sequence). CDR3 length: 14 amino acids. The V and J ends lost 5 bases and 3 bases, in that order; junction bases with no gene match: 8. The chain's CDR3 is CAWGGEGRTDTQYF. CDR3 sequence (DNA): TGTGCCTGGGGGGGGGAGGGTAGAACAGATACGCAGTATTTT.

This clone was observed a handful of times. The J gene is TRBJ2-7, the V gene TRBV28; TRBD2 might be the D (5 bases). The germline V gene has CDR1 MDHEN and CDR2 SYDVKM. The CDR3 sequence is 13 residues long. The germline V and J ends were trimmed by 6 bases and 3 bases, with 12 bases remaining between them. As DNA, the CDR3 is TGTGCCAGCAGCCGGAGGCAGTACTACGAGCAGTACTTC. It codes for CASSRRQYYEQYF.

Only a few counts were recorded for this clone. The J gene is TRBJ2-7, the V gene TRBV7-9; 7 bases map to TRBD1. The V segment lost 1 base and the J segment 2 bases; nucleotides outside the gene matches: 5. Germline CDR1 and CDR2: SEHNR and FQNEAQ (reference sequence). The CDR3 sequence is 15 residues long. The CDR3, as DNA: TGTGCCAGCAGCTTAGGAAGGGGGCGTACCTACGAGCAGTACTTC. This codes for CASSLGRGRTYEQYF.

The rearrangement links TRBV4-2 to TRBJ2-1; tentative D call: TRBD1 (5 bases). Germline V CDR1 and CDR2: LGHNA, YNFKEQ. The V end lost 0 bases, the J end lost 8 bases, and 5 bases lay between the germline ends. The CDR3 spans 12 residues. CDR3 region: CASSQDRDEQFF. The CDR3 coding sequence is TGTGCCAGCAGCCAAGACAGGGATGAGCAGTTCTTC.

The chain links TRBV27 to TRBJ2-5; 8 bases align to TRBD2. Looked up from germline, CDR1 is MNHEY and CDR2 is SMNVEV (reference sequence). The CDR3 has 16 residues. Trimming cost V 6 bases and J 9 bases; bases outside gene matches: 18. The CDR3 sequence: CASSPLQAGASRAQYF. CDR3 DNA: TGTGCCAGCAGCCCTCTTCAAGCGGGAGCGTCGAGGGCCCAGTACTTC.

The sample holds one count of this clone. The CDR3 DNA reads as TGCGCCAGCAGCTTGAGCATGCGGGGAACGGACACCGGGGAGCTGTTTTTT. This codes for CASSLSMRGTDTGELFF. The V and J genes are TRBV5-1 and TRBJ2-2; TRBD2 might be the D (6 bases). V dropped 1 base and J dropped 3 bases, with 16 bases sitting between them. The length of the CDR3 is 17 residues. The germline V gene has CDR1 SGHRS and CDR2 YFSETQ.

This clone has just one count. The V and J genes are TRBV9 and TRBJ1-5; 10 nucleotides agree with TRBD1. CDR1 and CDR2 (germline): SGDLS, YYNGEE. This CDR3 comprises 16 residues. The J segment lost 6 bases and the V segment lost 0 bases, leaving 6 bases of the junction unmatched. The CDR3, as DNA: TGTGCCAGCAGCGTAGGGGGGGACAGGGGATTTCAGCCCCAGCATTTT. As protein: CASSVGGDRGFQPQHF.

The rearrangement joins TRBV4-1 to TRBJ1-1, with 8 bases lining up with TRBD1. V was pared by 0 bases and J by 5 bases, with 14 bases of the junction left unmatched. Germline V gene sequence: CDR1 MGHRA, CDR2 YSYEKL. This CDR3 spans 18 amino acids. The CDR3 region is CASSQDSRDRIPGTEAFF. The DNA for the CDR3 is TGCGCCAGCAGCCAAGATTCGAGGGACAGGATACCGGGGACTGAAGCTTTCTTT.

There are a few counts of this clone. V and J are TRBV5-1 and TRBJ2-3; TRBD2 matches 13 bases. J gave up 0 bases and V 4 bases, and 2 bases lay outside the gene matches. This CDR3 spans 16 amino acids. Germline assignment: CDR1 SGHRS and CDR2 YFSETQ. The CDR3 here is CASSPGLAGSTDTQYF. CDR3 bases: TGCGCCAGCAGCCCGGGACTAGCGGGGAGCACAGATACGCAGTATTTT.